This T cell receptor beta chain was sequenced for a study of blood T cell repertoires in COVID-19. Study details: The samples span acute and convalescent COVID-19 from the United States, Italy and Spain. PBMCs, B-cell-depleted T cells, or T cells were the source of the cDNA or gDNA that made up the material.

The J segment lost 4 bases and the V segment lost 3 bases, leaving 10 bases of the junction unmatched. This CDR3 is 16 amino acids long. The germline CDR1 and CDR2 sequences are SQVTM and ANQGSEA. As handled by the study authors: Estimated nucleated cell counts came from reference gene primer amplification. TCRdb's copy holds only in-frame clones and misses some; the assay was immunoSEQ multiplex PCR. For V, J and clone size, that table is used; D and trimming come from the DNA. The table lists 110,000 or so clones, roughly 80% of them singletons. The TCR originated in a man aged 50 or older with acute or convalescent COVID-19. The chain carries TRBV29-1 and TRBJ1-2; the match to TRBD1 covers 11 bases. The sample was peripheral blood. The CDR3 bases are TGCAGCGTTGACGGGGGGACAGGGGGGACTTTCTATGGCTACACCTTC. Protein: CSVDGGTGGTFYGYTF.